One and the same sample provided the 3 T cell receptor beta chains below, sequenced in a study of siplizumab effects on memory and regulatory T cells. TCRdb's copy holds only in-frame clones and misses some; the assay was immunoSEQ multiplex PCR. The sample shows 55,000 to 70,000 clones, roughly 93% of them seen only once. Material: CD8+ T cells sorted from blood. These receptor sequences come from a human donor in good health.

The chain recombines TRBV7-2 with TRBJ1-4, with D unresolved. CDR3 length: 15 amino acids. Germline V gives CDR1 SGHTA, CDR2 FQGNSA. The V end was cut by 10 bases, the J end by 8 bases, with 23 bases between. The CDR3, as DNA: TGTGCCACCACCCCTATTGTGACACCAGCAGAAAAACTGTTTTTT. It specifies CATTPIVTPAEKLFF.

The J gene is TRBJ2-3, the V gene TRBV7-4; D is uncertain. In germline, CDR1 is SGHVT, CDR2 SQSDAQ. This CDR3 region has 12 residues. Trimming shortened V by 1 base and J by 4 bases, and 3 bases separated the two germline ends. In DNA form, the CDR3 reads TGTGCCAGCAGCTTAGTCCCAGATACGCAGTATTTT. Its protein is CASSLVPDTQYF.

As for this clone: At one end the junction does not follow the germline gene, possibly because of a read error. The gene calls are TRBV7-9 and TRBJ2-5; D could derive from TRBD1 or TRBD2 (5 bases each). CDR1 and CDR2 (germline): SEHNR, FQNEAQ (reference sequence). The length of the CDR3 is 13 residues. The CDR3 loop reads CASSKGPVEAQYF. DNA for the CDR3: TGTGCCAGCAGCAAGGGACCAGTAGAGGCCCAGTACTTC.